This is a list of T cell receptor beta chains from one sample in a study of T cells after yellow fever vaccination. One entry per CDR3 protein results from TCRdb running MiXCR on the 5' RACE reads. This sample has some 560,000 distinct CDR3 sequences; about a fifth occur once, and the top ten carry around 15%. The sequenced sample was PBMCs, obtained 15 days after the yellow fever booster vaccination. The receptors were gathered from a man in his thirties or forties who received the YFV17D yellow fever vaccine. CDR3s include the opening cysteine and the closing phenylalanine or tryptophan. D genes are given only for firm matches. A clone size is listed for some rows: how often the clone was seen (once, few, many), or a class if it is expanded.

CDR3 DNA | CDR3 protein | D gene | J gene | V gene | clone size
TGTGCCAGCAGCCAAAACAGGAGGGGCGGCTACACCTTC | CASSQNRRGGYTF | NA | TRBJ1-2 | TRBV3-1 | NA
TGTGCCAGCACAGCCGTGACAGGAGCCCCCTCATATCAGCCCCAGCATTTT | CASTAVTGAPSYQPQHF | NA | TRBJ1-5 | TRBV6-2/TRBV6-3 | few
TGTGCCAGCAGTTACCGACGGGGCGGGAGAAATGAGCAGTTCTTC | CASSYRRGGRNEQFF | TRBD2 | TRBJ2-1 | TRBV6-5 | NA
TGCGCCAGCAGCCAAGTACAGGGGTATGGCTACACCTTC | CASSQVQGYGYTF | TRBD1 | TRBJ1-2 | TRBV4-3 | few
TGCGCCAGCAGCCAAACCAATAGCGGACTAACCTACAATGAGCAGTTCTTC | CASSQTNSGLTYNEQFF | NA | TRBJ2-1 | TRBV4-1 | few
TGTGCCAGCAGACCTACCGGGACTAGCGGCTACAATGAGCAGTTCTTC | CASRPTGTSGYNEQFF | TRBD2 | TRBJ2-1 | TRBV12-3/TRBV12-4 | NA
TGCGCCAGCAGCCAGGCCCTGGGGGGGTCCGGTGGAGAGACCCAGTACTTC | CASSQALGGSGGETQYF | TRBD2 | TRBJ2-5 | TRBV4-3 | NA
TGTGCCAGCAGCCCCGACCCTCTTTCCTACAATGAGCAGTTCTTC | CASSPDPLSYNEQFF | NA | TRBJ2-1 | TRBV7-2 | few
TGTGCCACCAGTGATAGACTGGGACTAGCCCACAGAGGGGATACGCAGTATTTT | CATSDRLGLAHRGDTQYF | TRBD2 | TRBJ2-3 | TRBV24-1 | few
TGCAGTGCTAGAGATCTAGCGGGGACAGATACGCAGTATTTT | CSARDLAGTDTQYF | TRBD2 | TRBJ2-3 | TRBV20-1 | few
TGTGCCAGCAGAACAGCACTAGCGGGCCAGGCGGGTGAGCAGTTCTTC | CASRTALAGQAGEQFF | TRBD2 | TRBJ2-1 | TRBV28 | few
TGTGCCAGCAGCGTCAGCGACTCTGGAAACACCATATATTTT | CASSVSDSGNTIYF | NA | TRBJ1-3 | TRBV7-6 | NA
TGCGCCAGCAGCAAGGGGGCGGGAGAGACCCAGTACTTC | CASSKGAGETQYF | TRBD1 | TRBJ2-5 | TRBV5-1 | NA
TGTGCCAGCAGCCGCGGCCCCCCGGGGACAGATACGCAGTATTTT | CASSRGPPGTDTQYF | NA | TRBJ2-3 | TRBV7-2 | NA
TGTGCCAGCAGAGGGAGGACCTACACCGGGGAGCTGTTTTTT | CASRGRTYTGELFF | NA | TRBJ2-2 | TRBV6-1 | few
TGTGCCAGCAGCTTAGAACTAGCATGGGAATCACAAGAGACCCAGTACTTC | CASSLELAWESQETQYF | NA | TRBJ2-5 | TRBV7-8 | few
TGTGCCATCAGTCAGGACGCCTACGAGCAGTACTTC | CAISQDAYEQYF | NA | TRBJ2-7 | TRBV10-3 | few
TGTGCCAGCACTGCGGGAGTGGGGTACGAGCAGTACTTC | CASTAGVGYEQYF | TRBD2 | TRBJ2-7 | TRBV28 | few
TGTGCCAGCAGCTTTGGGTACACAGATACGCAGTATTTT | CASSFGYTDTQYF | NA | TRBJ2-3 | TRBV7-3 | many
TGTGCCAGCAGCTTGATGTCTTCGGGAGGCGTGGAGACCCAGTACTTC | CASSLMSSGGVETQYF | TRBD2 | TRBJ2-5 | TRBV5-5 | NA
TGTGCCACCAGAGGGGATAAGACCCAGTACTTC | CATRGDKTQYF | NA | TRBJ2-5 | TRBV15 | few
TGTGCCAGCCGTTTCGAAGCGGGATTCTACAATGAGCAGTTCTTC | CASRFEAGFYNEQFF | TRBD2 | TRBJ2-1 | TRBV7-8 | NA
TGTGCCACCAGTGATTCATGGGCGGCGGAAAAATTGTTTTTT | CATSDSWAAEKLFF | NA | TRBJ1-4 | TRBV24-1 | NA
TGCAGCGTTTGGGGGCGGGTGACAGGCCAAGGGGCCCAGTACTTC | CSVWGRVTGQGAQYF | NA | TRBJ2-5 | TRBV29-1 | few
TGTGCCAGCAGCAATAGTTGGAAGGAGACCCAGTACTTC | CASSNSWKETQYF | NA | TRBJ2-5 | TRBV9 | NA
TGCAGTGCTAGACCGCCCGGGAGTCGAGGGGTCGAGCAGTACTTC | CSARPPGSRGVEQYF | NA | TRBJ2-7 | TRBV20-1 | many
TGTGCCAGCAGTCTATTGATGAGCTCCTACAATGAGCAGTTCTTC | CASSLLMSSYNEQFF | NA | TRBJ2-1 | TRBV7-2 | few
TGTGCCAGCAGTTATAACGACGGATACGAGCAGTACTTC | CASSYNDGYEQYF | NA | TRBJ2-7 | TRBV5-4 | NA
TGCAGTGCTATCTTTCGGACAGGGGTGCAAGAGACCCAGTACTTC | CSAIFRTGVQETQYF | TRBD1 | TRBJ2-5 | TRBV20-1 | NA
TGTGCCACCAGCTCCTTCTCCGCCACAGATACGCAGTATTTT | CATSSFSATDTQYF | NA | TRBJ2-3 | TRBV15 | NA
TGTGCCAGCAGTTTCGGGCCTCGCGAGGATGAGCAGTTCTTC | CASSFGPREDEQFF | NA | TRBJ2-1 | TRBV12-3/TRBV12-4 | NA
TGTGCCAGCAGCTGGGCCGACGGGGCGCCGGGTTGGGACAATGAGCAGTTCTTC | CASSWADGAPGWDNEQFF | NA | TRBJ2-1 | TRBV11-1 | few
TGTGCCAGCAGCCAGGGAGGGGCGCCGAATTCACCCCTCCACTTT | CASSQGGAPNSPLHF | NA | TRBJ1-6 | TRBV7-2 | NA
TGTGCCAGTTCCGGCTCACGGGAGTCCACAGATACGCAGTATTTT | CASSGSRESTDTQYF | NA | TRBJ2-3 | TRBV7-2 | NA
TGCAGTGCTGGGGACTTCCATAGCTCTGGGGCCAACGTCCTGACTTTC | CSAGDFHSSGANVLTF | NA | TRBJ2-6 | TRBV20-1 | many